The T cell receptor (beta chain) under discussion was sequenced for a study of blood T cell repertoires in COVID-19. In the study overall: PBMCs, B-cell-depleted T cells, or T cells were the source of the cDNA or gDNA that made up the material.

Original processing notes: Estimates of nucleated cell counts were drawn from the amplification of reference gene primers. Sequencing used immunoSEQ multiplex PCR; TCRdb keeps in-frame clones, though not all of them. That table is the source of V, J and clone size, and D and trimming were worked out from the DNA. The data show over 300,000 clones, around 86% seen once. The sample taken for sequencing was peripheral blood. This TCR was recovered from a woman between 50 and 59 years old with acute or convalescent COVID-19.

The CDR3 bases are TGTGCCAGCAGCTTAGTACAAGGGGTTAACTATGGCTACACCTTC. Its translation: CASSLVQGVNYGYTF. The chain employs TRBV7-9 and TRBJ1-2, with TRBD1 as a possible D gene (5 bases). The CDR3 is 15 amino acids. Germline CDR1 reads SEHNR; CDR2 reads FQNEAQ (reference sequence). V dropped 1 base and J dropped 1 base, with 10 bases sitting between them. Variable domain in full (rest from reference TRBV7-9 and TRBJ1-2): DTGVSQNPRHKITKRGQNVTFRCDPISEHNRLYWYRQTLGQGPEFLTYFQNEAQLEKSRLLSDRFSAERPKGSFSTLEIQRTEQGDSAMYLCASSLVQGVNYGYTFGSGTRLTVV.